These 7 T cell receptor beta chains came from one sample sequenced in a study of Tregs in tolerant kidney transplant recipients. CFSE-labeled recipient PBMCs were cultured more than five days with irradiated graft donor PBMCs, then FACS-sorted. Antigen specificity for these receptors is unknown. Sequenced by immunoSEQ multiplex PCR; TCRdb stores in-frame clones only, minus some. Of under 20,000 clones in the sample, around half were seen once. Specimen: CD4+ T cells from blood cultured with allogeneic cells, collected before the transplant. The receptors were gathered from a human patient who received a combined kidney and bone marrow transplant.

V usage is TRBV11-2 and J usage is TRBJ2-5; tentatively, D is TRBD2 (6 bases). The CDR3 loop spans 14 amino acids. The V end was cut by 5 bases, the J end by 1 base, with 11 bases between. Germline V gene sequence: CDR1 SGHAT, CDR2 FQNNGV. The CDR3: CASSKSSGQETQYF. The CDR3 DNA reads TGTGCCAGCAGCAAAAGTAGCGGCCAAGAGACCCAGTACTTC.

This rearrangement joins TRBV5-4 to TRBJ2-6; 9 bases fit TRBD1. Unmatched junction bases numbered 10, after V lost 4 bases and J lost 2 bases. CDR1 is SGHNT, CDR2 YYREEE, per germline (reference sequence). The CDR3 extends over 18 amino acids. This chain's CDR3 is CASSPRDRVLPGANVLTF. The CDR3 DNA follows: TGTGCCAGCAGCCCTAGGGACAGGGTGCTACCTGGGGCCAACGTCCTGACTTTC. Full variable domain (remainder filled in from reference TRBV5-4 and TRBJ2-6): ETGVTQSPTHLIKTRGQQVTLRCSSQSGHNTVSWYQQALGQGPQFIFQYYREEENGRGNFPPRFSGLQFPNYSSELNVNALELDDSALYLCASSPRDRVLPGANVLTFGAGSRLTVL.

The chain recombines TRBV7-1 with TRBJ1-1; 11 bases agree with TRBD1. TRBV7-1 is annotated as an ORF whose role is uncertain. This CDR3 has 15 residues. Trimming took 4 bases from V and 4 from J; bases not matched to a gene: 5. DNA of the CDR3: TGTGCCAGCAGCTTAGTGGGGACAGGGGGCACTGAAGCTTTCTTT. Translation: CASSLVGTGGTEAFF.

The rearrangement links TRBV11-3 to TRBJ2-3, with D perhaps matching TRBD2 (6 bases). V was clipped by 1 base and J by 0 bases, with 11 bases between them. Germline V gives CDR1 SGHNT, CDR2 YENEEA. The CDR3 is 16 amino acids. This CDR3 is CASSLVVAVSTDTQYF. The DNA of the CDR3 is TGTGCCAGCAGCTTAGTAGTAGCGGTTAGCACAGATACGCAGTATTTT.

This rearrangement joins TRBV10-2 to TRBJ2-7, with TRBD2 identical over 12 bases. V was clipped by 6 bases and J by 4 bases; unmatched bases: 4. CDR1 and CDR2 from the germline V gene are WSHSY and SAAADI. This CDR3 region has 14 residues. CDR3 DNA sequence: TGCGCCAGCAGAGGGACTAGCGGGTTGTACGAGCAGTACTTC. This sequence encodes CASRGTSGLYEQYF.

Relative to its sample, this clone is medium-sized. This rearrangement joins TRBV29-1 to TRBJ2-7; D is uncertain. The CDR3 length is 12 residues. V lost 6 bases, J lost 3 bases, and 12 bases lay in between. Germline assignment: CDR1 SQVTM and CDR2 ANQGSEA. The CDR3 DNA reads TGCAGCGTCGGTAGTCGATACTACGAGCAGTACTTC. It is translated as CSVGSRYYEQYF.

The chain links TRBV5-1 to TRBJ1-2, with 7 positions matching TRBD1. J gave up 6 bases and V 4 bases, and 6 bases lay outside the gene matches. Germline CDR1 and CDR2: SGHRS and YFSETQ. The CDR3 is 13 amino acids. The CDR3 DNA is TGCGCCAGCAGCCCGACAGGGAACCATGGCTACACCTTC. It specifies CASSPTGNHGYTF.